A selection of T cell receptor beta chains follows, all from one sample in a study of vaccination effects on CD4 cells after COVID-19. Libraries were prepared by immunoSEQ multiplex PCR; TCRdb keeps only in-frame clonotypes and omits some of them. Of more than 25,000 clones in the sample, roughly two thirds were seen once. Their antigens remain unidentified. The sequencing here drew on CD4+ T cells from PBMCs cultured with HCoV-229E spike peptides, taken before COVID-19 vaccination. Source of these receptors: a human donor who received a COVID-19 vaccine. CDR3s include the opening cysteine and the closing phenylalanine or tryptophan. A D gene is named only where the DNA matches it firmly. The size field is filled for only some rows; it gives once, few, many or a size class.

CDR3 DNA	CDR3 protein	J gene	V gene	clone size	D gene
TGTGCCAGCAGCCCGGGGGGTGGCGGGGGTAACACCGGGGAGCTGTTTTTT	CASSPGGGGGNTGELFF	TRBJ2-2	TRBV5-4	NA	TRBD2
TGTGCCAGCAGCCAAATACAGGGGGTCCAAGAGACCCAGTACTTC	CASSQIQGVQETQYF	TRBJ2-5	TRBV14	few	TRBD1
TGTGCCATCAGGGGACTAGCAGGGGAGACCCAGTACTTC	CAIRGLAGETQYF	TRBJ2-5	TRBV10-3	NA	TRBD2
TGTGCCATCAGTCCTCAGGTTAACTATGGCTACACCTTC	CAISPQVNYGYTF	TRBJ1-2	TRBV10-3	once	NA
TGTGCCATCAGTGAGTCCTCCCCGATCTCTGGAAACACCATATATTTT	CAISESSPISGNTIYF	TRBJ1-3	TRBV10-3	NA	NA
TGTGCCAGCAGCCAAGATCGAAGAGGGGGTGGCTACACCTTC	CASSQDRRGGGYTF	TRBJ1-2	TRBV4-2	NA	NA
TGTGCCAGCAGCTCACTAGCGGGAGGTAATTATGAGCAGTTCTTC	CASSSLAGGNYEQFF	TRBJ2-1	TRBV11-3	NA	TRBD2
TGTGCCAGCTCACCTCTGGGAGGGGCAGTGAATGAAAAACTGTTTTTT	CASSPLGGAVNEKLFF	TRBJ1-4	TRBV18	NA	NA
TGTGCCAGCAGCTGGTCGGCGGGAGGTGAGCAGTTCTTC	CASSWSAGGEQFF	TRBJ2-1	TRBV5-5	NA	TRBD2
TGTGCCAGCAGACAGGGGAACACCGGGGAGCTGTTTTTT	CASRQGNTGELFF	TRBJ2-2	TRBV27	NA	NA
TGTGCCAGCAGCAAAGCCCGGACTAGTTTCGGCCACAATGAGCAGTTCTTC	CASSKARTSFGHNEQFF	TRBJ2-1	TRBV21-1	once	NA
TGTGCCAGCAGCTTTGCGGGCCCTTACGAGCAGTACTTC	CASSFAGPYEQYF	TRBJ2-7	TRBV7-6	NA	NA
TGTGCCAGTAGTATATACACGATCAATGAGCAGTTCTTC	CASSIYTINEQFF	TRBJ2-1	TRBV19	NA	NA
TGTGCCTGGACAGGGGGAAATTCACCCCTCCACTTT	CAWTGGNSPLHF	TRBJ1-6	TRBV30	NA	TRBD1
TGTGCCAGTAGGCCAGGGGGATTCGGTGAAAAACTGTTTTTT	CASRPGGFGEKLFF	TRBJ1-4	TRBV19	few	TRBD1
TGTGCCAGCAGCTTAGCGTGGAGTAGCAGATTCACAGATACGCAGTATTTT	CASSLAWSSRFTDTQYF	TRBJ2-3	TRBV7-2	NA	NA
TGTGCCAGCAGCGCCCTACTAGCGGGGGGGCCCAATGGGGAGACCCAGTACTTC	CASSALLAGGPNGETQYF	TRBJ2-5	TRBV3-1/TRBV3-2	NA	TRBD2
TGTGCCAGCAGACCACCGGGTCTTCGGGAGACCCAGTACTTC	CASRPPGLRETQYF	TRBJ2-5	TRBV6-5	NA	NA
TGTGCCAGTAGTAATACAGGGACTAGCAATCAGCCCCAGCATTTT	CASSNTGTSNQPQHF	TRBJ1-5	TRBV19	NA	NA
TGTGCCAGCAGCTTAGGTGGTTTGGAGTCCGGGGAGCTGTTTTTT	CASSLGGLESGELFF	TRBJ2-2	TRBV11-3	NA	NA
TGTGCCAGCAGTTTGGCGGGACAGGGGGGAGCCGGGGCCAACGTCCTGACTTTC	CASSLAGQGGAGANVLTF	TRBJ2-6	TRBV28	NA	TRBD1
TGCGCCAGCAGCCAAGGTCCTAGCGGGTCGGCGTACGAGCAGTACTTC	CASSQGPSGSAYEQYF	TRBJ2-7	TRBV4-1	NA	TRBD2
TGCAGTGCTAGTCGGGGGGGGTCCCTCAATGAGCAGTTCTTC	CSASRGGSLNEQFF	TRBJ2-1	TRBV20-1	NA	TRBD2
TGTGCCAGCAGCTTGTTCGAGGGCAATCAGCCCCAGCATTTT	CASSLFEGNQPQHF	TRBJ1-5	TRBV5-6	few	NA
TGTGCCAGCAGCCGACAGGGAGGCACCATATATTTT	CASSRQGGTIYF	TRBJ1-3	TRBV12-3/TRBV12-4	NA	TRBD1
TGTGCCAGCAGTTACGTCCAGTCCGGCGATTCACCCCTCCACTTT	CASSYVQSGDSPLHF	TRBJ1-6	TRBV6-5	NA	NA
TGCGCCAGCAGCCAACAGGACAGGATGGCTAACTATGGCTACACCTTC	CASSQQDRMANYGYTF	TRBJ1-2	TRBV4-3	NA	TRBD1
TGTGCCAGCAGCTTACGACTAGGTGGCTACACCTTC	CASSLRLGGYTF	TRBJ1-2	TRBV7-2	few	NA
TGTGCCAGCAGGGAAAACAGCGGGAGTCCTACCTACGAGCAGTACTTC	CASRENSGSPTYEQYF	TRBJ2-7	TRBV2	NA	TRBD2
TGTGCCAGCAGCCAAAATGACCGAAGTGACACTGAAGCTTTCTTT	CASSQNDRSDTEAFF	TRBJ1-1	TRBV14	NA	NA
TGTGCCAGCAGTTTGGCAGGGGGCAGTGGCTACACCTTC	CASSLAGGSGYTF	TRBJ1-2	TRBV28	NA	TRBD1
TGTGCCACCAGCGGTACTCGGGAGACCCAGTACTTC	CATSGTRETQYF	TRBJ2-5	TRBV15	NA	NA
TGCAGCGTTGAAGAGGGGGGGCAGCCCCAGCATTTT	CSVEEGGQPQHF	TRBJ1-5	TRBV29-1	NA	NA
TGTGCCATCAGTGAACCCGGGGACACGGCCTACGAGCAGTACTTC	CAISEPGDTAYEQYF	TRBJ2-7	TRBV10-3	NA	NA
TGCGCCAGCAGCCAAGTTGGGCAATCTCGGACCCAGTACTTC	CASSQVGQSRTQYF	TRBJ2-5	TRBV4-1	NA	NA
TGTGCCTGGAGTGTACTTATAGGAAACACCATATATTTT	CAWSVLIGNTIYF	TRBJ1-3	TRBV30	once	NA
TGTGCCACCAGTGACACGGGGGGCTCCTATGGCTACACCTTC	CATSDTGGSYGYTF	TRBJ1-2	TRBV24-1	few	NA